These 23 T cell receptor beta chains were all obtained from the same sample, sequenced in a study of human CD8 memory T cell subsets. TCR beta libraries were made by UMI-labeled 5' RACE. TCRdb reprocessed the 5' RACE reads, with one entry per CDR3 protein and no DNA. The sample has some 10,000 distinct CDR3 sequences, and its top ten clones hold 20% to 25%. What was sequenced was CD8+ T cells from PBMCs. The receptor set was obtained from a human donor in good health.

The V call is TRBV25-1, the J call TRBJ2-7. Germline lookup yields CDR1 MGHDK and CDR2 SYGVNS. This CDR3 is 17 amino acids long. This chain's CDR3 is CASSEYIDVSNSYEQYF.

V usage is TRBV29-1 and J usage is TRBJ2-7; without DNA, the TCRdb call of TRBD1 cannot be checked. Germline-derived CDR1 and CDR2 are SQVTM and ANQGSEA. The CDR3 has 14 amino acids. CDR3 loop: CSVSPGQPAGEQYF.

This clonotype registers medium-sized by frequency. The chain employs TRBV20-1 and TRBJ2-3; the D gene TCRdb calls, TRBD2, cannot be checked with no DNA. The CDR3 length is 16 residues. The germline V gene has CDR1 DFQATT and CDR2 SNEGSKA (reference sequence). The CDR3: CSARNRAGLSTDTQYF.

The rearrangement uses TRBV13 and TRBJ2-3; TCRdb lists TRBD2, though no DNA is available to test this call. The germline CDR1 and CDR2 sequences are PRHDT and FYEKMQ (reference sequence). The CDR3 totals 19 residues. CDR3 protein: CASSNQAHLAGGSTDTQYF.

The CDR3 spells CASSDGRRFEVSNQPQHF. The chain has TRBV2 and TRBJ1-5. Germline V gives CDR1 SNHLY, CDR2 FYNNEI. This CDR3 comprises 18 residues.

In terms of frequency, this clonotype is medium-sized. The J gene is TRBJ2-1, the V gene TRBV7-3; TCRdb lists TRBD1, though no DNA is available to test this call. CDR1 and CDR2 (germline): SGHTA, FQGTGA. The CDR3 consists of 15 residues. CDR3: CASSSRDSSYNEQFF.

The J gene is TRBJ2-1, the V gene TRBV4-1. CDR1 and CDR2 (germline): MGHRA, YSYEKL. CDR3 length: 15 residues. This chain's CDR3 is CASSQEAGPNNEQFF.

The chain carries TRBV7-8 and TRBJ2-3; TCRdb selects TRBD2, and the lack of DNA leaves this call unchecked. CDR3 length: 17 amino acids. Germline CDR1 reads SGHVS; CDR2 reads FQNEAQ. CDR3 sequence: CASSLMPGTTGGDTQYF.

The V call is TRBV27, the J call TRBJ2-7; TCRdb selects TRBD1, and the lack of DNA leaves this call unchecked. The CDR3 has 18 amino acids. Per the germline V gene, CDR1 is MNHEY and CDR2 is SMNVEV (reference sequence). This chain's CDR3 is CASSPLDRVAAARFEQYF.

Judged by frequency, this clonotype is medium-sized. The chain is built from TRBV5-6 and TRBJ1-1; TCRdb indicates TRBD1, and absent DNA this call remains unverified. The germline V gene has CDR1 SGHDT and CDR2 YYEEEE. The CDR3 extends over 14 amino acids. The CDR3 sequence is CASSLGSPGTEAFF.

The chain joins TRBV20-1 to TRBJ2-2; TCRdb's D call, TRBD1, is unchecked because there is no DNA. Germline V gene data show CDR1 as DFQATT and CDR2 as SNEGSKA (reference sequence). The CDR3 sequence is 14 residues long. CDR3 protein: CSARETGGTGELFF.

The chain has TRBV6-1 and TRBJ1-2. CDR1 is MNHNS, CDR2 SASEGT, per germline. The CDR3 loop spans 14 amino acids. The CDR3 reads CASSEAGSNYGYTF.

The chain employs TRBV28 and TRBJ1-2. Germline assignment: CDR1 MDHEN and CDR2 SYDVKM. This CDR3 has 12 amino acids. CDR3: CASRDGSYGYTF.

The chain recombines TRBV29-1 with TRBJ2-6. This CDR3 comprises 13 residues. The V gene's germline CDR1 is SQVTM and CDR2 ANQGSEA. CDR3 in amino acids: CSVSLSGANVLTF. Full variable domain (rest looked up from reference TRBV29-1 and TRBJ2-6): SAVISQKPSRDICQRGTSLTIQCQVDSQVTMMFWYRQQPGQSLTLIATANQGSEATYESGFVIDKFPISRPNLTFSTLTVSNMSPEDSSIYLCSVSLSGANVLTFGAGSRLTVL.

This rearrangement joins TRBV25-1 to TRBJ2-3; TCRdb's assignment of TRBD1 cannot be checked, as there is no DNA. CDR3 size: 12 residues. Germline lookup yields CDR1 MGHDK and CDR2 SYGVNS. The CDR3 loop is CASTQQGDTQYF.

The chain uses TRBV7-6 and TRBJ2-1; the D call from TCRdb, TRBD2, cannot be confirmed without DNA. Germline values: CDR1 SGHVS, CDR2 FNYEAQ. CDR3 length equals 16 residues. The CDR3 spells CASSLALWSSGSGQFF.

The CDR3 is CASSEPGDANEAFF. The gene calls are TRBV7-9 and TRBJ1-1; checking the TCRdb D call of TRBD1 is not possible without DNA. CDR1 and CDR2 from the germline V gene are SEHNR and FQNEAQ (reference sequence). The CDR3 loop spans 14 amino acids.

This chain links TRBV6-6 with TRBJ1-5; TCRdb selects TRBD1, and the lack of DNA leaves this call unchecked. The germline CDR1 and CDR2 sequences are MNHNY and SVGAGI (reference sequence). The CDR3 has 15 residues. This CDR3 is CASTYLQGGNQPQHF.

V is TRBV11-2 and J is TRBJ2-7; TCRdb selects TRBD1, and the lack of DNA leaves this call unchecked. CDR3 length: 15 residues. Germline loops: CDR1 SGHAT, CDR2 FQNNGV. The CDR3 reads CASSLGTGMSYEQYF.

This chain connects TRBV30 to TRBJ2-2; absent DNA, TCRdb's TRBD2 call cannot be checked. The CDR3 contains 13 residues. In germline, CDR1 is GTSNPN, CDR2 SVGIG (reference sequence). CDR3 residues: CAYLAGPAGELFF.

The chain has TRBV5-1 and TRBJ1-4; TCRdb outputs TRBD1, but without DNA this stays unchecked. Looked up from germline, CDR1 is SGHRS and CDR2 is YFSETQ. This CDR3 is 14 amino acids long. The CDR3 region is CASSLGQGNEKLFF.

The chain joins TRBV2 to TRBJ2-5; the D call from TCRdb, TRBD1, cannot be confirmed without DNA. The CDR3 is 17 residues long. Germline loops: CDR1 SNHLY, CDR2 FYNNEI. CDR3 region: CASSYLGQPRFQETQYF.

This clonotype is called medium-sized based on its frequency. This chain uses TRBV4-3 with TRBJ2-1. This CDR3 is built from 15 residues. Germline V gene data show CDR1 as LGHNA and CDR2 as YSLEER. The CDR3 sequence: CASSQDGNRLNEQFF.